This TCR beta chain comes out of a study of T cells in Graves' hyperthyroidism and ophthalmopathy (dated by TCRdb to 2018 to 2020). For the wider study: Peripheral blood was sampled at the time of initial diagnosis, prior to any treatment. The 95 to 100 discovery patients were divided at random into training and test sets in a 7:3 ratio. A discovery cohort of fewer than 110 patients, about 40 with Graves' ophthalmopathy and under 60 with stable Graves' hyperthyroidism, was used to find distinguishing TCR V-J signatures. The paper reports TCR Vbeta CDR3 sequencing of fewer than 150 peripheral blood samples: fewer than 50 ophthalmopathy, under 85 hyperthyroidism and around 17 progressor patients. Once sampling was done, hyperthyroidism patients were given methimazole at a starting dose of 30 mg daily, whereas ophthalmopathy patients were given high-dose intravenous methylprednisolone. Thyroid tissue and blood T-cell repertoires from about 6 Graves' hyperthyroidism patients were also compared in the study. An independent validation cohort of 18 to 20 hyperthyroidism patients and about 15 patients who later progressed to ophthalmopathy tested prospective prediction of ophthalmopathy. The investigation overall reported the following: In validation, progression to ophthalmopathy was predicted by the model with around 71% sensitivity and roughly 76% specificity, a median of roughly six months before onset. Most expanded thyroid clonotypes (frequency above 0.001) were also found in blood, which suggests that blood repertoires may mirror thyroid immune responses. In cross-validation, a model built on a 13 V-J signature told ophthalmopathy apart from stable hyperthyroidism with 85% to 90% sensitivity and roughly 81% specificity, and in testing the same model reached 80%/75%. Sample size was not statistically predetermined, and blinding of investigators to group allocation was not performed.

V and J are trimmed by 4 bases and 3 bases, and the gene matches miss 0 bases of the junction. CDR1 and CDR2, looked up from the germline V gene, are SGHTA and FQGNSA. From cysteine to phenylalanine, the CDR3 is 14 amino acids long. Kept here is only the CDR3 DNA, which spans 42 bases and is read in frame from base 1. The TCR beta CDR3 regions were amplified from the RNA transcripts. For the first round of RT-PCR on the TCR CDR3, the HTBI primer set was used together with the Qiagen OneStep RT-PCR kit. The libraries were constructed in a second round of multiplex PCR and then size-selected and purified. Libraries were sequenced paired-end with 100 bp reads on an Illumina HiSeq2000. The paper's processing steps were these. Raw data were processed with SOAPnuke, discarding reads with adapters, uncalled bases, mean Phred below 15, or no exact constant-primer or identifier match. High-quality paired reads were merged with COPE v1.2.5, and unique nucleotide sequences were defined as clonotypes. Clonotypes were aligned to IMGT TRBV, TRBD and TRBJ reference segments using MiTCR v1.1. The analysis included only V-J combinations with a frequency above 0.0001, which together covered 99.2% of the repertoires. The TCS score was defined as F50 (clonal expansion) divided by E x V (chaos), with BLOSUM62-based TCRdist calculated between CDR3 peptides within each V-J. Welch's t-statistics and random forest reduced around 520 V-J features to about 12, which were used in a naive Bayes classifier (R e1071). Starting from the raw public reads, TCRdb applied fastp trimming at Q25, assembled clones with MiXCR and retained in-frame beta chains. Merged by CDR3 protein, the rows form single entries marked with the most common genes and DNA. V and J calls and clone size were set by TCRdb, not the authors. The table for this sample lists about 560,000 distinct CDR3 sequences; over 15% of them were counted only once. The top ten clonotypes cover about 18% of the sample.

A patient counted as having stable Graves' hyperthyroidism if no progression to ophthalmopathy occurred over 18 months of follow-up. Hyperthyroidism patients were newly diagnosed, had a disease duration of under 2 months, and were aged 18 to 65 years. Exclusion was applied to patients with uncontrolled infections, other autoimmune diseases, pregnancy or lactation. Diagnoses relied on clinical symptoms, serum thyroxine and TRAb, thyroid ultrasound and orbital computed tomography. PBMCs were isolated from roughly 10 ml of fresh peripheral blood by Ficoll-Paque density gradient centrifugation. Trizol reagent was used to extract total RNA, and RNA quality was then checked on an Agilent 2100 Bioanalyzer. Ten or more counts support this clonotype. Its antigen remains undetermined. No much larger clonotype is one base removed from it; base qualities were not supplied.

This sequence was found in a woman aged 18-35 years with Graves' hyperthyroidism. The chain was built from TRBV7-2 and TRBJ1-4, with 9 bases matching TRBD1. Sequenced: blood. The DNA sequence reads TGTGCCAGCAGCTACAGGGGGCCTAATGAAAAACTGTTTTTT. Translated, it gives CASSYRGPNEKLFF.